Here is one TCR beta chain with its context. Its antigen remains unidentified. This table comes from immunoSEQ multiplex PCR, and its TCRdb copy is limited to in-frame clones, with some not included. Among around 100,000 clones, 80% to 95% were seen once, and the ten largest hold around 1.7%. The data derive from a study of T cell responses to AZD1222 COVID-19 vaccine. General study findings and limits: No day 14 peak samples; only post-peak repertoires were characterized.

The receptor was derived from an adult in good health. The source was peripheral blood, collected on day 0 of AZD1222 vaccination.

Here the CDR3 reads CASSRGQGNIQYF. CDR3 in DNA: TGTGCCAGCTCTCGGGGTCAGGGAAACATTCAGTACTTC. The V gene is TRBV6-5, the J gene TRBJ2-4, with D perhaps given as TRBD1 or TRBD2 (5 bases each). V lost 8 bases to trimming and J lost 6 bases, with 14 bases between them. The germline V gene encodes CDR1 MNHEY and CDR2 SVGAGI. The CDR3 spans 13 residues.